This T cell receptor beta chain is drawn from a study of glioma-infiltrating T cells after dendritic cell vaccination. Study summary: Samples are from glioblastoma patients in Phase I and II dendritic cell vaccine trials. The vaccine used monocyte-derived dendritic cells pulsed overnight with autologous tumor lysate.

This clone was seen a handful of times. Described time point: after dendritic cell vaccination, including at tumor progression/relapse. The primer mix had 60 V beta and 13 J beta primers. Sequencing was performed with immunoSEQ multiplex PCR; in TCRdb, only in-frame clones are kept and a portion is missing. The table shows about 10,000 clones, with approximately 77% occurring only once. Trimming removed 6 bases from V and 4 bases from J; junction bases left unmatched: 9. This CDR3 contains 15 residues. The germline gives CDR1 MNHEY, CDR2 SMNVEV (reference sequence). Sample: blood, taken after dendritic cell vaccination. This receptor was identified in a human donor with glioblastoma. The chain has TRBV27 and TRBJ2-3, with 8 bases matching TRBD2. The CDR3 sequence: CASRLTAGVPDTQYF. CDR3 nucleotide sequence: TGTGCCAGCAGGCTGACAGCGGGGGTACCAGATACGCAGTATTTT.